The rows below give T cell receptor beta chains drawn from one sample of a study of T cells after yellow fever vaccination. TCRdb reprocessed the 5' RACE reads with MiXCR, giving one entry per CDR3 protein. Of 200,000 or so distinct CDR3 sequences listed, 6.7% were seen once; the top ten hold about 0.95%. The sequencing here drew on CD4+ T cells sorted from PBMCs, taken on the day of the yellow fever booster vaccination. The receptors here all came from a man between 25 and 39 years old who received the YFV17D yellow fever vaccine. Both conserved end residues are part of each CDR3. D genes are given only for firm matches.

cdr3_length	j_call	d_call	v_call	cdr3_aa
14	TRBJ1-4	NA	TRBV9	CASSPAALNEKLFF
13	TRBJ2-5	NA	TRBV20-1	CSASGSREETQYF
17	TRBJ2-1	TRBD2	TRBV7-9	CASNRLAGNQRNNEQFF
15	TRBJ2-5	NA	TRBV21-1	CASSRFPGQQETQYF
14	TRBJ2-5	TRBD1	TRBV9	CASSPGGGMETQYF
16	TRBJ2-1	TRBD2	TRBV18	CASSPTAGVTHNEQFF
15	TRBJ2-7	NA	TRBV7-2	CASSRFSGFAYEQYF
15	TRBJ2-7	TRBD2	TRBV3-1	CASSQRTSGAYEQYF
17	TRBJ1-6	NA	TRBV7-8	CASSSDSGVAYNSPLHF
14	TRBJ2-3	TRBD1	TRBV5-1	CASSFGQGTDTQYF